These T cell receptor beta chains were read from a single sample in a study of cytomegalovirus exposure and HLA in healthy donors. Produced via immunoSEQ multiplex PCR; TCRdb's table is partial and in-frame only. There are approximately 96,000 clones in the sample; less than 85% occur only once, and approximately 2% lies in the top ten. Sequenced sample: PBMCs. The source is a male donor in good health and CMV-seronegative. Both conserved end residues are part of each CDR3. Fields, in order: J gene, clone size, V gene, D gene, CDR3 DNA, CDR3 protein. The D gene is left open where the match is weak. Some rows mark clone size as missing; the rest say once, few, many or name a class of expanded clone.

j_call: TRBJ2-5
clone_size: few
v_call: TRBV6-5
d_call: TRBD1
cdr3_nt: TGTGCCAGCCGGGACAGGGGTACGCAGTACTTC
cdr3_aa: CASRDRGTQYF

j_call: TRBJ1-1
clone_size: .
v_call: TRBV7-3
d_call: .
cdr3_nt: TGTGCCAGCAGCTTTTCTCCGAACACTGAAGCTTTCTTT
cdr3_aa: CASSFSPNTEAFF

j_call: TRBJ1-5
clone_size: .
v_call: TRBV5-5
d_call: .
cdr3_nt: TGTGCCAGCAGCTTACCAGGGCTGAATCAGCCCCAGCATTTT
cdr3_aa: CASSLPGLNQPQHF

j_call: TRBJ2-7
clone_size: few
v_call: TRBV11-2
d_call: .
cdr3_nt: TGTGCCAGCAGCTCAGTAGCCCACGTCGGGTTCTACGAGCAGTACTTC
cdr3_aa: CASSSVAHVGFYEQYF

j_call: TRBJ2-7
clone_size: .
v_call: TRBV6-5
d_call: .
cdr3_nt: TGTGCCAGCAGTTACAGCGAGCACTACGAGCAGTACTTC
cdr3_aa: CASSYSEHYEQYF

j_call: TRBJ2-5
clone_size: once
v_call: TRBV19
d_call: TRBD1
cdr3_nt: TGTGCCAGTAGAGACAGGGGAGGAGAGACCCAGTACTTC
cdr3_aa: CASRDRGGETQYF

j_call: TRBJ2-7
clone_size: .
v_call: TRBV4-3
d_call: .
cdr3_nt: TGCGCCAGCAGCCAAGAACGGGGGACCTACGAGCAGTACTTC
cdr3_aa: CASSQERGTYEQYF

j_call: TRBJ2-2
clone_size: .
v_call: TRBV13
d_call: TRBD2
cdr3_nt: TGTGCCAGCAGCCCGTTACCCGGGAGGGTGTGGACCGGGGAGCTGTTTTTT
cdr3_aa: CASSPLPGRVWTGELFF

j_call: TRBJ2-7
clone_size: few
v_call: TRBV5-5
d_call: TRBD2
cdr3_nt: TGTGCCAGCAGCATAATAGCGGGAAGCTCCTACGAGCAGTACTTC
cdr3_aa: CASSIIAGSSYEQYF

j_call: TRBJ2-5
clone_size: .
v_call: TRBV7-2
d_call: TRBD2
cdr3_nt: TGTGCCAGCAGCTCCGCGGGAGGGTTCTGGGAGACCCAGTACTTC
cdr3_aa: CASSSAGGFWETQYF

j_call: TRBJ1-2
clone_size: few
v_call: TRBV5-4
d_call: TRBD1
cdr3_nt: TGTGCCAGCAGCTTCGACAGGGCAGACTATGGCTACACCTTC
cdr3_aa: CASSFDRADYGYTF

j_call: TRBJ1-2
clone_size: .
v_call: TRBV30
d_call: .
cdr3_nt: TGTGCCTGGAGACCCGAAAGGCGGGGGGGGGCTGTGTTCGGCTACACCTTC
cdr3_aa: CAWRPERRGGAVFGYTF

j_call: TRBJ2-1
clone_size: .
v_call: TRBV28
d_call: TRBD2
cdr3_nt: TGTGCCAGCCTGCCTAGGGTAGCGGGAGATTGGAATGAGCAGTTCTTC
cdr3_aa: CASLPRVAGDWNEQFF